The source of this T cell receptor (beta chain) is a study of OX40 agonist ivuxolimab in advanced cancers. The V and J ends lost 0 bases and 3 bases respectively, with 9 bases between them. Germline values: CDR1 SGHKS, CDR2 YYEKEE (reference sequence). This CDR3 region has 14 residues. This table comes from immunoSEQ multiplex PCR, and its TCRdb copy is limited to in-frame clones, with some not included. Found here are about 58,000 clones, roughly nine tenths of them singletons; the top ten hold 3.5% to 4.5%. The origin of this receptor is an adult with an advanced solid tumor such as melanoma, head and neck, liver or kidney cancer. The input for sequencing was CD4+ or CD8+ T cells sorted from blood, taken in a trial of the OX40 agonist ivuxolimab. J is TRBJ1-1 and V is TRBV5-5; D not resolved. DNA for the CDR3: TGTGCCAGCAGCTTGGGGGATGGGGACACTGAAGCTTTCTTT. Translation gives CASSLGDGDTEAFF.